The sequence of this TCR beta chain was determined in a study of blood T cell repertoires in COVID-19. V was cut by 2 bases and J by 8 bases, with 14 bases left in between. This CDR3 has 14 residues. CDR1 SNHLY and CDR2 FYNNEI come from the germline V gene. Clones were sequenced by immunoSEQ multiplex PCR, and TCRdb holds only the in-frame ones, with some missing. The table records 100,000 or so clones, 84% of them present only once. This clone is a singleton in its sample. This chain links TRBV2 with TRBJ2-3; perhaps TRBD1 as D (6 bases). Sequencing input: peripheral blood. This sequence was found in a human donor in a cohort sampled during active COVID-19. The CDR3 nucleotides are TGTGCCAGCAGTGAAAGGACAGCGGTCGGTACGCAGTATTTT. Protein sequence: CASSERTAVGTQYF.